The 9 T cell receptor beta chains listed next were all sequenced from one sample in a study of shared clonotypes between healthy human individuals. Sequencing used immunoSEQ multiplex PCR; TCRdb keeps in-frame clones, though not all of them. Here the sample spans 450,000 to 500,000 clones, 76% being singletons. Sequencing input: PBMCs. The receptors here all came from a woman aged 40 to 55 in good health. Some clones in this sample may be carry-over from other donors' samples.

CDR3 bases: TGTGCCAGCAGCCAATTTCAGGTACAAGAGACCCAGTACTTC. This translates into CASSQFQVQETQYF. V gene TRBV14 combines with J gene TRBJ2-5; D ambiguous. The germline gives CDR1 SGHDN, CDR2 FVKESK. The CDR3 length is 14 residues. Deletions cut 2 bases from V and 2 bases from J, with 9 bases between.

The chain is built from TRBV6-5 and TRBJ1-1; D is uncertain. The CDR3 totals 14 residues. With 6 bases removed from V and 2 bases from J, the gap between germline ends came to 13 bases. Germline CDR1 MNHEY, CDR2 SVGAGI. The CDR3 reads CASRRVGANTEAFF. The CDR3, as DNA: TGTGCCAGCAGGCGGGTAGGCGCCAACACTGAAGCTTTCTTT.

The chain couples TRBV4-2 to TRBJ1-1, with D unresolved. The CDR3 covers 14 residues. V lost 5 bases, J lost 5 bases, and 15 bases lay in between. CDR1 and CDR2 (germline): LGHNA, YNFKEQ. CDR3 loop: CASSERGGGTEAFF. The CDR3 nucleotides are TGTGCCAGCAGCGAGAGAGGAGGCGGGACTGAAGCTTTCTTT.

The rearrangement uses TRBV7-2 and TRBJ2-7; TRBD2 matches at 10 bases. The length of the CDR3 is 19 residues. The V and J ends lost 4 bases and 2 bases, in that order; junction bases with no gene match: 17. Germline V gives CDR1 SGHTA, CDR2 FQGNSA. CDR3 DNA: TGTGCCAGCAGCTCCGGCACCCCGGCCCTAGCGGGAGATCCCTACGAGCAGTACTTC. As protein: CASSSGTPALAGDPYEQYF.

This chain joins TRBV9 and TRBJ2-1, with D maybe TRBD1 (5 bases). V lost 0 bases and J 8 bases, leaving 12 bases between the germline ends. CDR1 is SGDLS and CDR2 is YYNGEE in the germline V gene. The CDR3 totals 14 residues. CDR3 region: CASSVGGQGYEQFF. The CDR3, as DNA: TGTGCCAGCAGCGTAGGGGGCCAGGGTTATGAGCAGTTCTTC.

This chain links TRBV6-6 with TRBJ2-3; possibly TRBD2 for D (6 bases). Looked up from germline, CDR1 is MNHNY and CDR2 is SVGAGI (reference sequence). This CDR3 spans 15 amino acids. Deletions cut 6 bases from V and 0 bases from J, with 13 bases between. CDR3 sequence (DNA): TGTGCCAGCAGCCTTAGCGGAACTAGCACAGATACGCAGTATTTT. It specifies CASSLSGTSTDTQYF.

The V gene is TRBV6-6, the J gene TRBJ2-7; possibly TRBD1 for D (6 bases). The CDR3 extends over 11 amino acids. The germline CDR1 and CDR2 sequences are MNHNY and SVGAGI (reference sequence). V dropped 6 bases and J dropped 7 bases, with 10 bases sitting between them. The CDR3 is CASSRQEEQYF. CDR3 DNA: TGTGCCAGCAGCCGACAGGAAGAGCAGTACTTC.

The rearrangement joins TRBV5-6 to TRBJ2-5, with 8 positions matching TRBD2. V trimming: 4 bases; J trimming: 4 bases; junction bases outside the gene matches: 3. CDR1 and CDR2 (germline): SGHDT, YYEEEE. The CDR3 has 13 amino acids. Here the CDR3 reads CASSVSGRETQYF. DNA for the CDR3: TGTGCCAGCAGCGTAAGCGGGAGAGAGACCCAGTACTTC. Looking up the rest from reference TRBV5-6 and TRBJ2-5 gives the full variable domain: DAGVTQSPTHLIKTRGQQVTLRCSPKSGHDTVSWYQQALGQGPQFIFQYYEEEERQRGNFPDRFSGHQFPNYSSELNVNALLLGDSALYLCASSVSGRETQYFGPGTRLLVL.

The V and J genes are TRBV2 and TRBJ1-1; D is unresolved. CDR3 length: 11 amino acids. Germline CDR1 reads SNHLY; CDR2 reads FYNNEI. V was trimmed by 3 bases and J by 7 bases, leaving 6 bases between them. CDR3 bases: TGTGCCAGCAGTGAGCAGGTTGAAGCTTTCTTT. Protein: CASSEQVEAFF.